This TCR beta chain was observed in a study of T cells in women clearing cervical HPV infection. Study at large: Case blood drawn at lesion detection; control blood after infection cleared.

Assay used: immunoSEQ multiplex PCR; TCRdb lists only in-frame clones, some missing. The listing contains under 30,000 clones. About this clone: Its antigen remains unknown. The read ends 3 residues early relative to the CDR3; the germline J gene fills the gap.

Germline V CDR1 and CDR2: MNHNS, SASEGT. There are 16 residues in the CDR3. J was trimmed by 8 bases and V by 4 bases; bases with no gene match: 13. Findings of the study overall: TRBV6-7 relative abundance averaged 0.11% in cases and less than 0.2% in controls. CIN3+ cases had significantly higher TCR richness than controls; evenness did not differ.

This receptor was identified in a woman aged 18 to 69 with a cervical HPV16 infection that either progressed to CIN3+ or cleared (not recorded which). The rearrangement links TRBV6-1 to TRBJ2-3; 9 bases fit TRBD1. Sequencing was carried out using blood buffy coat. The covered CDR3 bases are TGTGCCAGCAGTGCCACCGGGACAGGGACGATTCGTACG. It translates to CASSATGTGTIRT. The whole CDR3 protein reads CASSATGTGTIRTQYF.